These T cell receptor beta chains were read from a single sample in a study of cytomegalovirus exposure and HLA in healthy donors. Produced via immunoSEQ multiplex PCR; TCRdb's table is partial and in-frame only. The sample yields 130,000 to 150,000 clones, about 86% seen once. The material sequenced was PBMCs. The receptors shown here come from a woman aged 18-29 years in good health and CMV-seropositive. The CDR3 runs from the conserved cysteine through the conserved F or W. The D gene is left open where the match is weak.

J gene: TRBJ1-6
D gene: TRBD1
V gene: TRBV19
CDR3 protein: CASSLRQGSSYNSPLHF
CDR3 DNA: TGTGCCAGTAGTCTACGACAGGGAAGCTCCTATAATTCACCCCTCCACTTT

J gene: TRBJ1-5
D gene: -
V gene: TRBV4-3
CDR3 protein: CASSLIYRDNQPQHF
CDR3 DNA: TGCGCCAGCAGCCTTATTTACAGGGACAATCAGCCCCAGCATTTT

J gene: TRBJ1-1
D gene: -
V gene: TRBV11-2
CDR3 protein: CASSLPAVRKMNTEAFF
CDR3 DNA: TGTGCCAGCAGCTTGCCAGCAGTGAGGAAAATGAACACTGAAGCTTTCTTT

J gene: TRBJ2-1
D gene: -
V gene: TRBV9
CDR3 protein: CASSVGGTYNEQFF
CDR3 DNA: TGTGCCAGCAGCGTAGGAGGGACATACAATGAGCAGTTCTTC

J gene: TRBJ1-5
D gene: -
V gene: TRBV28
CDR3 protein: CASRTNRVGNQPQHF
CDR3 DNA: TGTGCCAGCAGAACGAACAGGGTAGGCAATCAGCCCCAGCATTTT

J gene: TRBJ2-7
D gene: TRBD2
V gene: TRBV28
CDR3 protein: CASSLPLGLAGQYF
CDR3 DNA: TGTGCCAGCAGTTTACCACTGGGACTAGCGGGACAGTACTTC

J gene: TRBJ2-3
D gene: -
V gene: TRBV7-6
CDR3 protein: CASSLTVADTQYF
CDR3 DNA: TGTGCCAGCAGCCTTACAGTCGCCGATACGCAGTATTTT

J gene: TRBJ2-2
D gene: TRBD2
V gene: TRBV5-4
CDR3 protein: CASSLLAGDGGELFF
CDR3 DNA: TGTGCCAGCAGCTTGCTAGCGGGGGACGGTGGGGAGCTGTTTTTT

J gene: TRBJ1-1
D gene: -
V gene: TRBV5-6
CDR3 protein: CASSFQGTEAFF
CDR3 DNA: TGTGCCAGCAGCTTTCAGGGCACTGAAGCTTTCTTT

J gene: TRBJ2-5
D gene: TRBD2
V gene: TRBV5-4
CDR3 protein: CASSLGLAGGQRETQYF
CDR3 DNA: TGTGCCAGCAGCCTCGGACTAGCGGGGGGCCAGCGGGAGACCCAGTACTTC

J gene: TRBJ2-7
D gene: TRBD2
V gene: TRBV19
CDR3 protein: CASSILATSGYEQYF
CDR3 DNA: TGTGCCAGTAGTATCCTCGCGACTAGCGGATACGAGCAGTACTTC

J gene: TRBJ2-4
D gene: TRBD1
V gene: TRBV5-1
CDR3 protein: CASSLAQTGGNIQYF
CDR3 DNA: TGCGCCAGCAGCTTGGCCCAGACAGGGGGAAACATTCAGTACTTC

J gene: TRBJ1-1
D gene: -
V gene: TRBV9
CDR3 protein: CASSVATLNTEAFF
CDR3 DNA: TGTGCCAGCAGCGTAGCGACACTGAACACTGAAGCTTTCTTT

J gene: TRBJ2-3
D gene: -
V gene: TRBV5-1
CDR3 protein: CASSLPDRSTDTQYF
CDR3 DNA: TGCGCCAGCAGCTTGCCCGACAGAAGCACAGATACGCAGTATTTT